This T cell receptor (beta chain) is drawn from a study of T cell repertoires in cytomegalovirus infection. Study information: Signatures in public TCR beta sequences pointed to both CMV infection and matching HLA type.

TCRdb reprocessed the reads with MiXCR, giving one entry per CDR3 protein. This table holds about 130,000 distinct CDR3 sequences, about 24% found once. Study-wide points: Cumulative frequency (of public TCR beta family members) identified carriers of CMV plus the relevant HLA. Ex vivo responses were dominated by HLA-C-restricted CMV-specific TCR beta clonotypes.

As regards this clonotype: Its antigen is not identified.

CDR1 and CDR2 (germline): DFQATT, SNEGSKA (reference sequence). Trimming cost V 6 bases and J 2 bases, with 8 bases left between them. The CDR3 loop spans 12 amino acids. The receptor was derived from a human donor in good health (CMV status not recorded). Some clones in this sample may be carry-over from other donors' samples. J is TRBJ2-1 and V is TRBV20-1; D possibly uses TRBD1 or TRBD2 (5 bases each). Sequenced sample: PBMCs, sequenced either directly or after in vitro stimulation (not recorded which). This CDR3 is CSALGPYNEQFF. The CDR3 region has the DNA TGCAGTGCGCTGGGACCCTACAATGAGCAGTTCTTC.